These T cell receptor beta chains were read from a single sample in a study of identical twins. MiXCR, run by TCRdb on the 5' RACE reads, gives a single entry per CDR3 protein. The sample holds about 290,000 distinct CDR3 sequences, 8% to 9.5% seen once. In addition, the sample was reused for a study of yellow fever vaccine responses in identical twins.

The specimen was CD8+ T cells sorted from blood. The receptors were gathered from a woman aged 18-29 years in good health. The CDR3 runs from the conserved cysteine through the conserved F or W. The order of the fields is D gene, clone size, V gene, J gene, CDR3 DNA, CDR3 protein. D genes are given only for firm matches. A clone size is listed for some rows: how often the clone was seen (once, few, many), or a class if it is expanded.

d_gene: TRBD2
abundance: few
v_gene: TRBV11-2
j_gene: TRBJ2-3
CDR3nt: TGTGCCAGCAGCACACTCGGGGGGCTAGCGGGAGGCTTACTCACAGATACGCAGTATTTT
CDR3aa: CASSTLGGLAGGLLTDTQYF

d_gene: -
abundance: -
v_gene: TRBV5-5
j_gene: TRBJ1-1
CDR3nt: TGTGCCAGCAGCTTGGGACCGCCCCAATTTGGCACTGAAGCTTTCTTT
CDR3aa: CASSLGPPQFGTEAFF

d_gene: -
abundance: -
v_gene: TRBV20-1
j_gene: TRBJ2-1
CDR3nt: TGCAGTGCTAGAGATTTGGGGGGCCTAGGGAGTGCTGAGCAGTTCTTC
CDR3aa: CSARDLGGLGSAEQFF

d_gene: -
abundance: many
v_gene: TRBV20-1
j_gene: TRBJ2-1
CDR3nt: TGCAGTTCGTTAGCGCTTGAGCAGTTCTTC
CDR3aa: CSSLALEQFF

d_gene: TRBD1
abundance: many
v_gene: TRBV12-3/TRBV12-4
j_gene: TRBJ2-7
CDR3nt: TGTGCCAGCAGTTTCGGACAGGGTTACGACGAGCAGTACTTC
CDR3aa: CASSFGQGYDEQYF

d_gene: -
abundance: few
v_gene: TRBV11-2
j_gene: TRBJ2-2
CDR3nt: TGTGCCAGCACCCAGGGGTCCGGGGAGCTGTTTTTT
CDR3aa: CASTQGSGELFF

d_gene: -
abundance: -
v_gene: TRBV6-1
j_gene: TRBJ1-2
CDR3nt: TGTGCCAGCAGTGACCAAGGCAGTCTTCACTATGGCTACACCTTC
CDR3aa: CASSDQGSLHYGYTF

d_gene: -
abundance: many
v_gene: TRBV12-3/TRBV12-4
j_gene: TRBJ1-5
CDR3nt: TGTGCCAGCAGCTTGGAGGGTACCAATCAGCCCCAGCATTTT
CDR3aa: CASSLEGTNQPQHF

d_gene: -
abundance: few
v_gene: TRBV6-7
j_gene: TRBJ2-7
CDR3nt: TGTGCCAGCAGTTACTCACAGTCTCGAGCCTACGAGCAGTACTTC
CDR3aa: CASSYSQSRAYEQYF

d_gene: -
abundance: many
v_gene: TRBV29-1
j_gene: TRBJ2-1
CDR3nt: TGCAGCGTTGAGGGGACCGCTTACAATGAGCAGTTCTTC
CDR3aa: CSVEGTAYNEQFF

d_gene: -
abundance: few
v_gene: TRBV10-3
j_gene: TRBJ2-7
CDR3nt: TGTGCCATCAGTGAGTCGAGGGCAGGGGCCACCTACGAGCAGTACTTC
CDR3aa: CAISESRAGATYEQYF

d_gene: -
abundance: many
v_gene: TRBV19
j_gene: TRBJ2-1
CDR3nt: TGTGCCAGTAGTCCCTCAGGGTACGGCTACAATGAGCAGTTCTTC
CDR3aa: CASSPSGYGYNEQFF

d_gene: -
abundance: many
v_gene: TRBV29-1
j_gene: TRBJ2-7
CDR3nt: TGCAGCGCACAGGATATCTACGAGCAGTACTTC
CDR3aa: CSAQDIYEQYF

d_gene: TRBD1
abundance: once
v_gene: TRBV4-1
j_gene: TRBJ1-4
CDR3nt: TGCGCCAGCAGCCAGCTACCCGGGACAGGGGATGAAAAACTGTTTTTT
CDR3aa: CASSQLPGTGDEKLFF

d_gene: TRBD1
abundance: many
v_gene: TRBV9
j_gene: TRBJ2-1
CDR3nt: TGTGCCAGCAGCGTAGCTAATGGTGACAGGGTGGGAAATGAGCAGTTCTTC
CDR3aa: CASSVANGDRVGNEQFF

d_gene: -
abundance: many
v_gene: TRBV5-1
j_gene: TRBJ2-7
CDR3nt: TGCGCCAGCAGCTTGAGCGTCAGACAGCCCTCCTACGAGCAGTACTTC
CDR3aa: CASSLSVRQPSYEQYF

d_gene: -
abundance: -
v_gene: TRBV27
j_gene: TRBJ2-4
CDR3nt: TGTGCCAGCAAGCTATTAAACATTCAGTACTTC
CDR3aa: CASKLLNIQYF